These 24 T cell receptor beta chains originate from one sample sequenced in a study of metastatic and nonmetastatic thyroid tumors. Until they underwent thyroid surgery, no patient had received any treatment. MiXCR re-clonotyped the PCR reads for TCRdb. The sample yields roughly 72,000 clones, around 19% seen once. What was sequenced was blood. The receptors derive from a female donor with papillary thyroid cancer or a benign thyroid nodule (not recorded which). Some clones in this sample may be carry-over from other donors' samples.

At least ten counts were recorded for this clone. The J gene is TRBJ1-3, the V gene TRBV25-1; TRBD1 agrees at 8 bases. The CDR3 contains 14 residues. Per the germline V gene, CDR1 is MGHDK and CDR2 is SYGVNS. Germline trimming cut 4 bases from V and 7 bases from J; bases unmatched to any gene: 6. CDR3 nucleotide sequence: TGTGCCAGCAGTGTAACAGGGGGGGCGAACACCATATATTTT. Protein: CASSVTGGANTIYF.

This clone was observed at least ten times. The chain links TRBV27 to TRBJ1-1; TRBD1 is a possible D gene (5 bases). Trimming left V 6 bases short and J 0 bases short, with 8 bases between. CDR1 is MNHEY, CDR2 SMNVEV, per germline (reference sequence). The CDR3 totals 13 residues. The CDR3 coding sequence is TGTGCCAGCAGCAGGGTTATGAACACTGAAGCTTTCTTT. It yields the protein CASSRVMNTEAFF.

As DNA, the CDR3 is TGTGCCAGCAGCCCCGCCGCGAGCGTCGGCTACGAGCAGTACTTC. It is translated as CASSPAASVGYEQYF. The V gene is TRBV9, the J gene TRBJ2-7; D not resolved. Germline values: CDR1 SGDLS, CDR2 YYNGEE. The CDR3 is made up of 15 amino acids. V was pared by 4 bases and J by 3 bases, with 17 bases between.

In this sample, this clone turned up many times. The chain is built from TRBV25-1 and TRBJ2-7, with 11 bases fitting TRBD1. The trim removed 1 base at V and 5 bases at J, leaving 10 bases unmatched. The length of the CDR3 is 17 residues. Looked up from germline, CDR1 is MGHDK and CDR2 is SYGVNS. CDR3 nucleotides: TGTGCCAGCAGTGAATCATTTTCGGGGACAGGGGGAAACGAGCAGTACTTC. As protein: CASSESFSGTGGNEQYF.

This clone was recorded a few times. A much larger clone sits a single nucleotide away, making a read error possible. The CDR3 sequence is CASSDSRIAGGQGTDTQYF. DNA for the CDR3: TGTGCCAGCAGTGACTCTAGAATAGCGGGAGGGCAAGGGACAGATACGCAGTATTTT. This chain connects TRBV6-4 to TRBJ2-3, with TRBD2 matching 11 bases. There are 19 residues in the CDR3. Germline lookup yields CDR1 MRHNA and CDR2 SNTAGT. V was pared by 0 bases and J by 3 bases, with 11 bases of the junction left unmatched.

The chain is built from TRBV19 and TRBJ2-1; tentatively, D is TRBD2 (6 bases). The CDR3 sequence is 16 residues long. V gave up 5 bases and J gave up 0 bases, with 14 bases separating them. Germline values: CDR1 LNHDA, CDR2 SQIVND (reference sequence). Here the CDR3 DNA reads TGTGCCAGTAGTCCTTACTTAGCGGACTCCTACAATGAGCAGTTCTTC. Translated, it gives CASSPYLADSYNEQFF.

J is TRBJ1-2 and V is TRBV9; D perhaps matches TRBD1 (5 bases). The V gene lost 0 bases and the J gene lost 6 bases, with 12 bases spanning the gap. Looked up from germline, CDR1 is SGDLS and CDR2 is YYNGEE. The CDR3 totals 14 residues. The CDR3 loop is CASSVAGGLDGYTF. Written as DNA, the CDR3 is TGTGCCAGCAGCGTAGCGGGGGGACTCGATGGCTACACCTTC.

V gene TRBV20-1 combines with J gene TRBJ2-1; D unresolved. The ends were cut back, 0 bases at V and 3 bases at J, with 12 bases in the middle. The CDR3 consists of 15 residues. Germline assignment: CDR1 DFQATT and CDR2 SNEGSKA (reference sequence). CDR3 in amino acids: CSARDFGLDYNEQFF. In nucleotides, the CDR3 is TGCAGTGCTAGAGATTTTGGGCTAGACTACAATGAGCAGTTCTTC.

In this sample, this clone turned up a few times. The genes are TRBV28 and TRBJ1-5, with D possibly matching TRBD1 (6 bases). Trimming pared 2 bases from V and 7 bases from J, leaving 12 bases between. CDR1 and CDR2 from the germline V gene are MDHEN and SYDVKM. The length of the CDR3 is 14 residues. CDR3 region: CASSLTGRTQPQHF. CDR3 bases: TGTGCCAGCAGTTTAACAGGGAGGACCCAGCCCCAGCATTTT.

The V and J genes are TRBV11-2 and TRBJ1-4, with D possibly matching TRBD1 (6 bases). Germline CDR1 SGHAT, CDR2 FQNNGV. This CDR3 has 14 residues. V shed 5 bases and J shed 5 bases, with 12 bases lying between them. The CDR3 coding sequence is TGTGCCAGCAGCGTTCGGACAGCAAATGAAAAACTGTTTTTT. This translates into CASSVRTANEKLFF.

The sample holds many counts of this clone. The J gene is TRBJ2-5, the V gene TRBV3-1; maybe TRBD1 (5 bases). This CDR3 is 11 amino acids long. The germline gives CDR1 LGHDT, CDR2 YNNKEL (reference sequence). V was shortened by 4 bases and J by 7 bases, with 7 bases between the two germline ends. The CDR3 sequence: CASSRTGTQYF. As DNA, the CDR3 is TGTGCCAGCAGCCGCACAGGGACCCAGTACTTC.

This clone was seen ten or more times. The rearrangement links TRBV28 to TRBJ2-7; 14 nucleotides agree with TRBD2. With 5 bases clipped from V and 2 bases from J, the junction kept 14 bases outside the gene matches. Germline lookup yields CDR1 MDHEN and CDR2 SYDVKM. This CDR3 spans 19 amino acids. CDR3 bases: TGTGCCAGCAGTCCCGCGTGGACTAGCGGGAGGTTACCAACCTACGAGCAGTACTTC. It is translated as CASSPAWTSGRLPTYEQYF.

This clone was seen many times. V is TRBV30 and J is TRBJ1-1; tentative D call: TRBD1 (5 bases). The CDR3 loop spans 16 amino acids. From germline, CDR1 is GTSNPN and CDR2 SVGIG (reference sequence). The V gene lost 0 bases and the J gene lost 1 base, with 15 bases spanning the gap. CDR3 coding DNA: TGTGCCTGGAGTGTTCAGGGCAGGCCGACGAACACTGAAGCTTTCTTT. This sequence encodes CAWSVQGRPTNTEAFF.

This CDR3 reads CAWSVEGVGDTEAFF. Here the CDR3 DNA reads TGTGCCTGGAGTGTAGAAGGGGTGGGGGACACTGAAGCTTTCTTT. The rearrangement links TRBV30 to TRBJ1-1; a possible D gene is TRBD1 (5 bases). V was trimmed by 0 bases and J by 3 bases, leaving 14 bases between them. The CDR3 is made up of 15 amino acids. Germline values: CDR1 GTSNPN, CDR2 SVGIG (reference sequence).

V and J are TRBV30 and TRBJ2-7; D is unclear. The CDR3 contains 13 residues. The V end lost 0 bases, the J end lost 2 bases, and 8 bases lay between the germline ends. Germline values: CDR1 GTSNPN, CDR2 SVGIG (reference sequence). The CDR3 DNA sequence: TGTGCCTGGAGTGTACTCCCTCCCTACGAGCAGTACTTC. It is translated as CAWSVLPPYEQYF. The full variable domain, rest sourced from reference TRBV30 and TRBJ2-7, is SQTIHQWPATLVQPVGSPLSLECTVEGTSNPNLYWYRQAAGRGLQLLFYSVGIGQISSEVPQNLSASRPQDRQFILSSKKLLLSDSGFYLCAWSVLPPYEQYFGPGTRLTVT.

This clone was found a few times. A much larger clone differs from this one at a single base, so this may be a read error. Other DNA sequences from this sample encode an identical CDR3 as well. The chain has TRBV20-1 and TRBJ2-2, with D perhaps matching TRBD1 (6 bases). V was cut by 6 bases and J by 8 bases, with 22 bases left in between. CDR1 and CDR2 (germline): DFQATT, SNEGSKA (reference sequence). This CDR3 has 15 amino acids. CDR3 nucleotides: TGCAGTGCCCCCCGCAGGGGTGGACGTCCGGGGGAGCTGTTTTTT. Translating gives CSAPRRGGRPGELFF.

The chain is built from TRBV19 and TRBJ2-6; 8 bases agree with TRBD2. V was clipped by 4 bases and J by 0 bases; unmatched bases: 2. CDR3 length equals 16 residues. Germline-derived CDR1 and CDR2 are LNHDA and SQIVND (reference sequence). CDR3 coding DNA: TGTGCCAGTAGTACGGGAGGGTACTCTGGGGCCAACGTCCTGACTTTC. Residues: CASSTGGYSGANVLTF.

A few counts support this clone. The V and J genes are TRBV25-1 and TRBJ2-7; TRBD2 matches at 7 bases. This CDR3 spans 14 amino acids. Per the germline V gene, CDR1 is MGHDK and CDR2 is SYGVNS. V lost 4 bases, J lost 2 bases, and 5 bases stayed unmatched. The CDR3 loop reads CASSALLAAYEQYV. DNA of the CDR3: TGTGCCAGCAGTGCCCTGCTAGCGGCCTACGAGCAGTACGTC.

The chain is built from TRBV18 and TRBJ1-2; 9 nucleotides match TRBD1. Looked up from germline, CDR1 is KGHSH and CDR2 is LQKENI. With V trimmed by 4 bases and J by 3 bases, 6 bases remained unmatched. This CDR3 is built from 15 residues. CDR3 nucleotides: TGTGCCAGCTCACTGGACAGGGGTGTTGACTATGGCTACACCTTC. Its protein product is CASSLDRGVDYGYTF.

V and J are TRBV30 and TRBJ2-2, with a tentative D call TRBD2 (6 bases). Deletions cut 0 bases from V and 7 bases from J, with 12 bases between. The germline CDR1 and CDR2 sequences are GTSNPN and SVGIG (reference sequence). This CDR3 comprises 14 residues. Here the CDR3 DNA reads TGTGCCTGGAGTGTCCCGCGGGACCACGGGGAGCTGTTTTTT. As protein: CAWSVPRDHGELFF.

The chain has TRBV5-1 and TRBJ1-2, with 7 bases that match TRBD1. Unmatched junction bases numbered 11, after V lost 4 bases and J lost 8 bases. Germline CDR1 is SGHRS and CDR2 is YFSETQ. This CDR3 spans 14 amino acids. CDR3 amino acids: CASSRDSQTEGYTF. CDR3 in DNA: TGCGCCAGCAGCCGGGACAGTCAAACAGAGGGCTACACCTTC.

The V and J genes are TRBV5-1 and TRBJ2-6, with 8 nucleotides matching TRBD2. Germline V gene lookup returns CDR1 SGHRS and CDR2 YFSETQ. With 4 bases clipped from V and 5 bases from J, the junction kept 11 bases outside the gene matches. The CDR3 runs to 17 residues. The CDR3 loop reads CASSPLSGSDWANVLTF. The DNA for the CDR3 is TGCGCCAGCAGCCCTCTAAGCGGGAGTGACTGGGCCAACGTCCTGACTTTC.

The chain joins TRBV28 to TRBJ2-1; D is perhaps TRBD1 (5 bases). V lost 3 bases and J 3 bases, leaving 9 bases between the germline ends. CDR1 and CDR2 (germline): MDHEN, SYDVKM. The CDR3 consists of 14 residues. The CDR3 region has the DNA TGTGCCAGCAGTTTGGGCAGGGACTACAATGAGCAGTTCTTC. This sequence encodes CASSLGRDYNEQFF.

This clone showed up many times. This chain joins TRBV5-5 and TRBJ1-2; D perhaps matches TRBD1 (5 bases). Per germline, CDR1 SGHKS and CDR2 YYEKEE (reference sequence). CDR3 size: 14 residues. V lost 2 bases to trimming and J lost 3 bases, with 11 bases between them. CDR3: CASSLGRVDYGYTF. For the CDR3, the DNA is TGTGCCAGCAGCTTAGGCAGGGTGGACTATGGCTACACCTTC.